This T cell receptor beta chain originates from a study of breast tumors, draining lymph nodes, adjacent tissues. General study findings and limits: Tumor TCR diversity was below lymph nodes but above nontumor tissue. Tumor and nontumor repertoires were significantly more similar in luminal-like than in basal-like breast cancer. Data only fit, rather than demonstrated, lymph node origin of most tumor T cells.

Regarding this clonotype: Its antigen is unknown.

MiXCR was run by TCRdb on the multiplex PCR reads, yielding one entry per CDR3 protein. The data hold under 250,000 distinct CDR3 sequences, with around 32% observed a single time. Breast cancer patients provided tissue from their axillary draining lymph nodes. The ends lost 6 bases at V and 3 bases at J; junction bases unmatched: 6. The germline V gene has CDR1 KGHSH and CDR2 LQKENI. This CDR3 is built from 14 residues. This clonotype was sampled from a female donor with breast cancer. Some clones in this sample may be carry-over from other donors' samples. The sequenced sample consisted of axillary lymph node tissue. This rearrangement joins TRBV18 to TRBJ1-1; TRBD1 agrees at 8 bases. CDR3 loop: CASSDGQGDTEAFF. The CDR3, as DNA: TGTGCCAGCTCTGACGGACAGGGAGACACTGAAGCTTTCTTT.